One sample yielded the 26 T cell receptor beta chains listed below, sequenced in a study of blood T cell dynamics during melanoma immunotherapy. The method was immunoSEQ multiplex PCR; TCRdb's version includes in-frame clones alone and lacks a portion of them. The sample lists roughly 8,700 clones, 65% to 90% occurring once. Time point defined: week 3, after first cycle of checkpoint inhibitor. The source material was blood, sampled from a patient treated with checkpoint blockade. Source of these receptors: a human donor with melanoma.

The chain combines TRBV30 with TRBJ2-4; possible D gene TRBD2, 6 bases. Trimming took off 3 bases at V and 2 bases at J, with 11 bases between the two ends. This CDR3 is built from 14 residues. Germline V CDR1 and CDR2: GTSNPN, SVGIG (reference sequence). The DNA for the CDR3 is TGTGCCTGGAGCCCTGGGGGGACCAAAAACATTCAGTACTTC. Translating it yields CAWSPGGTKNIQYF.

The chain links TRBV7-9 to TRBJ1-4; D gene ambiguous. This CDR3 is 15 amino acids long. Deletions cut 5 bases from V and 7 bases from J, with 17 bases between. CDR1 is SEHNR, CDR2 FQNEAQ, per germline (reference sequence). This CDR3 reads CASSPTRGPGEKLFF. CDR3 sequence (DNA): TGTGCCAGCAGCCCAACGAGAGGTCCGGGTGAAAAACTGTTTTTT.

The rearrangement joins TRBV6-1 to TRBJ2-7, with D perhaps given as TRBD1 or TRBD2 (5 bases each). Germline CDR1 is MNHNS and CDR2 is SASEGT. The CDR3 contains 12 residues. V was pared by 2 bases and J by 5 bases, with 7 bases between. The CDR3 reads CASSELGHEQYF. In DNA form, the CDR3 reads TGTGCCAGCAGTGAATTGGGACACGAGCAGTACTTC.

The genes are TRBV5-1 and TRBJ2-3; no reliable D call. V lost 6 bases and J lost 0, with 5 bases in between. Germline lookup yields CDR1 SGHRS and CDR2 YFSETQ. The CDR3 runs to 12 residues. CDR3 nucleotide sequence: TGCGCCAGCACCGGGAGCACAGATACGCAGTATTTT. This encodes CASTGSTDTQYF.

The chain couples TRBV7-3 to TRBJ2-2; 8 bases match TRBD1. The CDR3 runs 13 residues. The germline CDR1 and CDR2 sequences are SGHTA and FQGTGA. Losses at the gene ends were 6 bases for V and 8 bases for J; bases not matched to a gene: 5. CDR3 protein: CASSPRGPGELFF. The DNA of the CDR3 is TGTGCCAGCAGTCCCAGGGGGCCGGGGGAGCTGTTTTTT.

The chain combines TRBV25-1 with TRBJ2-7; 10 bases fit TRBD1. Germline V CDR1 and CDR2: MGHDK, SYGVNS. V dropped 5 bases and J dropped 2; count of bases not matched to a gene: 3. The CDR3 length is 14 residues. CDR3 coding DNA: TGTGCCAGCAGTCCCGGGACAGGGGCCTACGAGCAGTACTTC. This encodes CASSPGTGAYEQYF.

This clone was found a few times. The rearrangement joins TRBV7-2 to TRBJ2-2; D call uncertain. Germline CDR1 and CDR2: SGHTA and FQGNSA. Trimming removed 0 bases at V and 8 bases at J, with 10 bases between. The CDR3 loop spans 14 amino acids. The CDR3 here is CASSLATFRGELFF. CDR3 nucleotide sequence: TGTGCCAGCAGCTTAGCGACCTTTAGAGGGGAGCTGTTTTTT.

CDR3 protein: CASSSLGTTEAFF. Here the CDR3 DNA reads TGTGCCAGCAGCTCCCTCGGGACAACTGAAGCTTTCTTT. The chain has TRBV11-3 and TRBJ1-1, with a weak D call TRBD1 (6 bases). From germline, CDR1 is SGHNT and CDR2 YENEEA. Trimming took 4 bases from V and 5 from J, leaving 11 bases between them. The CDR3 contains 13 residues. The full variable domain, with the rest looked up from reference TRBV11-3 and TRBJ1-1, is EAGVVQSPRYKIIEKKQPVAFWCNPISGHNTLYWYLQNLGQGPELLIRYENEEAVDDSQLPKDRFSAERLKGVDSTLKIQPAELGDSAVYLCASSSLGTTEAFFGQGTRLTVV.

The chain uses TRBV7-8 and TRBJ1-1, with D uncertain. This CDR3 comprises 14 residues. V was cut by 1 base and J by 7 bases, with 13 bases left in between. Germline loops: CDR1 SGHVS, CDR2 FQNEAQ. This CDR3 is CASSLVPDWIEAFF. In DNA, the CDR3 is TGTGCCAGCAGCTTAGTTCCAGACTGGATTGAAGCTTTCTTT.

This clone occurred a few times. The DNA for the CDR3 is TGTGCCAGCAGCTTCGCGGGGGGGCGTCAAAACATTCAGTACTTC. This translates into CASSFAGGRQNIQYF. The chain links TRBV7-2 to TRBJ2-4; 9 nucleotides line up with TRBD2. CDR3 length: 15 amino acids. Unmatched junction bases numbered 5, after V lost 3 bases and J lost 5 bases. CDR1 is SGHTA and CDR2 is FQGNSA in the germline V gene.

The chain employs TRBV7-9 and TRBJ2-6, with D uncertain. The CDR3 consists of 15 residues. The ends were cut back, 5 bases at V and 3 bases at J, with 11 bases in the middle. Germline loops: CDR1 SEHNR, CDR2 FQNEAQ (reference sequence). The DNA for the CDR3 is TGTGCCAGCAGCCTCGGAGCATTTGGGGCCAACGTCCTGACTTTC. Amino acid sequence: CASSLGAFGANVLTF.

The rearrangement links TRBV30 to TRBJ2-5; weak D call: TRBD1 (6 bases). The CDR3 is made up of 12 amino acids. Germline V gene sequence: CDR1 GTSNPN, CDR2 SVGIG (reference sequence). V was shortened by 2 bases and J by 11 bases, with 15 bases between the two germline ends. CDR3 protein: CAWSITGLEQYF. CDR3 DNA sequence: TGTGCCTGGAGTATTACAGGGCTTGAGCAGTACTTC.

The rearrangement uses TRBV6-1 and TRBJ2-3; TRBD1 agrees at 9 bases. The CDR3 has 15 amino acids. Germline V gene lookup returns CDR1 MNHNS and CDR2 SASEGT. V dropped 7 bases and J dropped 6; count of bases not matched to a gene: 11. The CDR3 is CASKSTRTGADTQYF. The CDR3 nucleotides are TGTGCCAGCAAATCAACTCGGACAGGGGCGGATACGCAGTATTTT.

The gene calls are TRBV25-1 and TRBJ2-3; 9 bases are shared with TRBD1. The CDR3 is 16 amino acids. J gave up 2 bases and V 6 bases, and 9 bases lay outside the gene matches. Looked up from germline, CDR1 is MGHDK and CDR2 is SYGVNS. CDR3 in amino acids: CASSSLGDRDTDTQYF. The CDR3, as DNA: TGTGCCAGCAGCTCTCTGGGGGACAGGGACACAGATACGCAGTATTTT.

The chain is built from TRBV30 and TRBJ2-5; the D call may be TRBD1 or TRBD2 (5 bases each). Trimming left V 0 bases short and J 7 bases short, with 12 bases between. The germline V gene has CDR1 GTSNPN and CDR2 SVGIG (reference sequence). CDR3 length equals 13 residues. The CDR3 loop reads CAWSVGDVGTQYF. For the CDR3, the DNA is TGTGCCTGGAGTGTCGGGGACGTTGGGACCCAGTACTTC.

This chain uses TRBV7-2 with TRBJ2-5; tentative D call: TRBD1 (5 bases). Germline V lookup: CDR1 SGHTA, CDR2 FQGNSA. The CDR3 sequence is 14 residues long. Trimming shortened V by 1 base and J by 5 bases, and 11 bases separated the two germline ends. CDR3 loop: CASSLVGVWETQYF. The CDR3 DNA sequence: TGTGCCAGCAGCTTAGTAGGGGTCTGGGAGACCCAGTACTTC. Drawing the rest from reference TRBV7-2 and TRBJ2-5, the complete variable domain is GAGVSQSPSNKVTEKGKDVELRCDPISGHTALYWYRQSLGQGLEFLIYFQGNSAPDKSGLPSDRFSAERTGGSVSTLTIQRTQQEDSAVYLCASSLVGVWETQYFGPGTRLLVL.

The V gene is TRBV5-1, the J gene TRBJ2-5; D call uncertain. CDR3 length: 13 amino acids. Per the germline V gene, CDR1 is SGHRS and CDR2 is YFSETQ. V was clipped by 0 bases and J by 5 bases, with 8 bases between them. The DNA of the CDR3 is TGCGCCAGCAGCTTGGGGTTGGGGGAGACCCAGTACTTC. Translated: CASSLGLGETQYF.

The chain couples TRBV5-6 to TRBJ2-5, with D possibly TRBD1 on 5 matching bases. The V gene's germline CDR1 is SGHDT and CDR2 YYEEEE. There are 14 residues in the CDR3. Trimming removed 0 bases at V and 5 bases at J, with 11 bases between. Here the CDR3 reads CASSLGTLRETQYF. CDR3 in DNA: TGTGCCAGCAGCTTGGGGACATTACGGGAGACCCAGTACTTC. The complete variable domain, with remaining parts taken from reference TRBV5-6 and TRBJ2-5, reads DAGVTQSPTHLIKTRGQQVTLRCSPKSGHDTVSWYQQALGQGPQFIFQYYEEEERQRGNFPDRFSGHQFPNYSSELNVNALLLGDSALYLCASSLGTLRETQYFGPGTRLLVL.

V is TRBV5-6 and J is TRBJ2-7; 7 positions match TRBD1. Trimming at V came to 4 bases and at J to 5 bases, leaving 12 bases not matched to a gene. Germline values: CDR1 SGHDT, CDR2 YYEEEE. This CDR3 contains 15 residues. The CDR3 here is CASSDSPTGSNEQYF. Here the CDR3 DNA reads TGTGCCAGCAGCGACTCCCCGACAGGGAGTAACGAGCAGTACTTC.

Remarks on this clone: The conserved phenylalanine or tryptophan is not found at the CDR3 terminus, so this likely reflects a read error. V is TRBV2 and J is TRBJ1-1; D ambiguous. Trimming took 4 bases from V and 1 from J, leaving 4 bases between them. Per germline, CDR1 SNHLY and CDR2 FYNNEI. This CDR3 comprises 12 residues. The CDR3 protein is CASSVRNTEAFL. CDR3 in DNA: TGTGCCAGCAGTGTTCGGAACACTGAAGCTTTCCTT.

This clone showed up just a few times. This sequence joins TRBV19 and TRBJ2-2; no firm D call. There are 17 residues in the CDR3. V was pared by 3 bases and J by 6 bases, with 20 bases between. Germline-derived CDR1 and CDR2 are LNHDA and SQIVND (reference sequence). The CDR3 region is CASSMAHSTILPGELFF. CDR3 nucleotides: TGTGCCAGTAGTATGGCCCACAGTACTATTCTCCCCGGGGAGCTGTTTTTT.

V usage is TRBV7-2 and J usage is TRBJ1-1; no firm D call. Between the trimmed V and J ends, which lost 1 base and 4 bases, there was a span of 10 bases. The CDR3 is 14 amino acids. Looked up from germline, CDR1 is SGHTA and CDR2 is FQGNSA. The CDR3 DNA is TGTGCCAGCAGCTTAGTGTCAAAGAGCACTGAAGCTTTCTTT. Translating it yields CASSLVSKSTEAFF. Drawing the rest from reference TRBV7-2 and TRBJ1-1, the complete variable domain is GAGVSQSPSNKVTEKGKDVELRCDPISGHTALYWYRQSLGQGLEFLIYFQGNSAPDKSGLPSDRFSAERTGGSVSTLTIQRTQQEDSAVYLCASSLVSKSTEAFFGQGTRLTVV.

The rearrangement uses TRBV7-2 and TRBJ2-7; D is unclear. The CDR3 extends over 14 amino acids. Germline-derived CDR1 and CDR2 are SGHTA and FQGNSA. Trimming stripped 7 bases from V and 0 bases from J, with 13 bases between. DNA of the CDR3: TGTGCCAGCACCCCACGGGCTACCTCCTACGAGCAGTACTTC. It codes for CASTPRATSYEQYF.

This clone turned up a few times. The genes are TRBV11-2 and TRBJ2-1; 12 bases agree with TRBD1. CDR1 and CDR2 (germline): SGHAT, FQNNGV. V dropped 2 bases and J dropped 3; count of bases not matched to a gene: 5. CDR3 size: 17 residues. CDR3 in amino acids: CASSLRGTGGVYNEQFF. The CDR3 coding sequence is TGTGCCAGCAGCTTACGGGGGACAGGGGGCGTCTACAATGAGCAGTTCTTC. The full variable domain, with the rest looked up from reference TRBV11-2 and TRBJ2-1, is EAGVAQSPRYKIIEKRQSVAFWCNPISGHATLYWYQQILGQGPKLLIQFQNNGVVDDSQLPKDRFSAERLKGVDSTLKIQPAKLEDSAVYLCASSLRGTGGVYNEQFFGPGTRLTVL.

The V call is TRBV7-4, the J call TRBJ2-3; D not resolved. Germline V gene lookup returns CDR1 SGHVT and CDR2 SQSDAQ. Trimming removed 5 bases from V and 5 bases from J, with 17 bases in between. The CDR3 is made up of 15 amino acids. The CDR3 coding sequence is TGTGCCAGCAGCCGTTCAGTGACGGTTCGAGATACGCAGTATTTT. This translates into CASSRSVTVRDTQYF.

This chain's CDR3 is CASSFDRDGGFF. CDR3 DNA sequence: TGTGCCAGCAGCTTCGACAGGGACGGAGGGTTCTTC. The rearrangement links TRBV11-2 to TRBJ2-1, with 7 bases identical to TRBD1. Germline V gene sequence: CDR1 SGHAT, CDR2 FQNNGV. With 3 bases clipped from V and 15 bases from J, the junction kept 8 bases outside the gene matches. CDR3 length equals 12 residues.